One and the same sample provided the 7 T cell receptor beta chains below, sequenced in a study of control samples from healthy donors and cancer patients. Clones were sequenced by immunoSEQ multiplex PCR, and TCRdb holds only the in-frame ones, with some missing. Of under 130,000 clones listed, around four fifths are singletons. Sequencing was carried out using blood. Receptors were obtained from a woman in her fifties or sixties in good health.

The rearrangement joins TRBV28 to TRBJ1-2, with D tentatively TRBD1 (6 bases). The V gene lost 5 bases and the J gene lost 8 bases, with 18 bases spanning the gap. There are 14 residues in the CDR3. Germline V gene sequence: CDR1 MDHEN, CDR2 SYDVKM. CDR3: CASSPPAGAVGYTF. The CDR3 DNA reads TGTGCCAGCAGTCCGCCGGCAGGGGCGGTGGGCTACACCTTC.

The chain is built from TRBV6-5 and TRBJ1-5; 8 bases line up with TRBD1. This CDR3 comprises 16 residues. V shed 4 bases and J 0 bases; nucleotides not matched to a gene: 5. CDR1 and CDR2 (germline): MNHEY, SVGAGI. CDR3 coding DNA: TGTGCCAGCAGTTCACAGACAGGGGCTAGCAATCAGCCCCAGCATTTT. This translates into CASSSQTGASNQPQHF.

The rearrangement links TRBV30 to TRBJ1-4; D not resolved. The V end was cut by 0 bases, the J end by 6 bases, with 17 bases between. CDR1 GTSNPN and CDR2 SVGIG come from the germline V gene (reference sequence). CDR3 length: 16 residues. The CDR3 DNA reads TGTGCCTGGAGTGTACGGCCAGGCCCCAGAGATGAAAAACTGTTTTTT. This translates into CAWSVRPGPRDEKLFF.

As concerns this clone: A read error may account for a junction end that differs from germline. V and J are TRBV10-1 and TRBJ2-5, with a possible D match to TRBD1 (6 bases). CDR3 size: 10 residues. Germline-derived CDR1 and CDR2 are WNHNN and SYGVQD (reference sequence). The CDR3 coding sequence is TGCGCCAGCAAAGGACAGCTCGCGGACTTC. It is translated as CASKGQLADF.

CDR3 loop: CASSQLTTGGAGEKLFF. CDR3 coding DNA: TGCGCCAGCAGCCAACTTACGACAGGGGGCGCCGGGGAAAAACTGTTTTTT. The chain has TRBV4-3 and TRBJ1-4; the match to TRBD1 covers 10 bases. This CDR3 comprises 17 residues. From germline, CDR1 is LGHNA and CDR2 YSLEER. V shed 2 bases, J shed 8 bases, and the junction held 11 bases outside the gene matches.

The gene calls are TRBV27 and TRBJ2-5; TRBD1 matches 7 bases. The CDR3 covers 13 residues. Losses at the gene ends were 2 bases for V and 3 bases for J; bases not matched to a gene: 0. Germline V lookup: CDR1 MNHEY, CDR2 SMNVEV (reference sequence). CDR3 region: CASSLGTEETQYF. CDR3 DNA: TGTGCCAGCAGTTTAGGGACAGAAGAGACCCAGTACTTC.

The rearrangement uses TRBV2 and TRBJ2-2; 11 bases align to TRBD1. Per germline, CDR1 SNHLY and CDR2 FYNNEI. V lost 9 bases and J lost 5; bases outside the gene matches: 8. The CDR3 length is 15 residues. Here the CDR3 reads CARRTGGATTGELFF. Here the CDR3 DNA reads TGTGCCAGGAGGACAGGGGGCGCAACTACCGGGGAGCTGTTTTTT.